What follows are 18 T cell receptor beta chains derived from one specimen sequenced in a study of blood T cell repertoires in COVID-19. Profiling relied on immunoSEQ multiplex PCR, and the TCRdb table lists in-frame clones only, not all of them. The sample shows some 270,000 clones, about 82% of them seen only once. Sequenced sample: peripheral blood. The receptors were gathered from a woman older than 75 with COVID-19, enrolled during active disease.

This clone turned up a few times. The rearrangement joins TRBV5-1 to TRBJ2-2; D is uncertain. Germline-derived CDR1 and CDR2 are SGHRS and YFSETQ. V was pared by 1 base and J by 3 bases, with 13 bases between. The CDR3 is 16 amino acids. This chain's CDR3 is CASSLRSQPDTGELFF. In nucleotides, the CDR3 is TGCGCCAGCAGCTTGCGTTCACAACCTGACACCGGGGAGCTGTTTTTT.

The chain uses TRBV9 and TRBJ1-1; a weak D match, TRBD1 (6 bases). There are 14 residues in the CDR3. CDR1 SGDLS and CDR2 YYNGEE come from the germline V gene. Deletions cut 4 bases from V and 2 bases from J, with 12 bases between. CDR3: CASSPGHSNTEAFF. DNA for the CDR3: TGTGCCAGCAGCCCGGGACATTCAAACACTGAAGCTTTCTTT. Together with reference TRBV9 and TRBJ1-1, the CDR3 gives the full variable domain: DSGVTQTPKHLITATGQRVTLRCSPRSGDLSVYWYQQSLDQGLQFLIQYYNGEERAKGNILERFSAQQFPDLHSELNLSSLELGDSALYFCASSPGHSNTEAFFGQGTRLTVV.

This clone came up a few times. The chain's CDR3 is CASSLVEGGQRSNQPQHF. The CDR3 DNA is TGTGCCAGCAGCTTAGTAGAGGGTGGACAGCGGAGCAATCAGCCCCAGCATTTT. The rearrangement joins TRBV6-2 or TRBV6-3 to TRBJ1-5, with D possibly being TRBD1 (6 bases). Per germline, CDR1 MNHEY and CDR2 SVGEGT. V lost 6 bases and J lost 1, with 22 bases in between. CDR3 length: 18 amino acids.

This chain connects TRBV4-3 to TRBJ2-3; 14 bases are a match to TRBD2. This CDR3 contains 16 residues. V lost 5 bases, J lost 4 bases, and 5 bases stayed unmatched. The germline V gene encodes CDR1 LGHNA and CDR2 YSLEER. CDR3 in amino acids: CASSVRLAGGPDTQYF. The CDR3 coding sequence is TGCGCCAGCAGCGTTCGACTAGCGGGGGGGCCAGATACGCAGTATTTT.

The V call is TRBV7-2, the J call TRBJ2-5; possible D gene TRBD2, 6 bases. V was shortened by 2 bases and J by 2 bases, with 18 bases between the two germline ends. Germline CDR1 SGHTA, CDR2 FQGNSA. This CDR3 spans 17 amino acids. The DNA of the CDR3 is TGTGCCAGCAGCTTACTCCCCGCGGGACCTATTCAAGAGACCCAGTACTTC. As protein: CASSLLPAGPIQETQYF.

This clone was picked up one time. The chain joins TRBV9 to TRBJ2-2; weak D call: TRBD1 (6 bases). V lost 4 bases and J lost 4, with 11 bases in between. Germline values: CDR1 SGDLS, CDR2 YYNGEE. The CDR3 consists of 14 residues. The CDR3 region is CASSTQTGTGELFF. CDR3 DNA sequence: TGTGCCAGCAGCACTCAGACAGGCACCGGGGAGCTGTTTTTT.

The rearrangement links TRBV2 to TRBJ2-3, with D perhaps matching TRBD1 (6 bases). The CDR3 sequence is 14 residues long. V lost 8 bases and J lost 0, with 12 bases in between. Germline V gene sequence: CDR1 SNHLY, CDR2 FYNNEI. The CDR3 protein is CASGQTLSTDTQYF. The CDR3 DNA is TGTGCCAGCGGACAGACCCTTAGCACAGATACGCAGTATTTT.

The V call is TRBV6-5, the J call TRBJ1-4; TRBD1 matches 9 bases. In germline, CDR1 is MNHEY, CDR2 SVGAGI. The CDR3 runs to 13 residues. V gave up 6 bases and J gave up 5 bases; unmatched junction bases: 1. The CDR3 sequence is CASRGTGNEKLFF. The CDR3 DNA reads TGTGCCAGCAGGGGGACAGGGAATGAAAAACTGTTTTTT.

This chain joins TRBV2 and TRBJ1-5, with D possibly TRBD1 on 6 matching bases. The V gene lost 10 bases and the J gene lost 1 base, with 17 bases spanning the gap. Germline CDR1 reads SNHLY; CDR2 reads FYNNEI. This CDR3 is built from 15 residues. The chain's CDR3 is CATGAGEGSNQPQHF. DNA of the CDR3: TGTGCCACAGGTGCAGGGGAGGGGAGCAATCAGCCCCAGCATTTT.

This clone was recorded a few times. The CDR3 loop reads CASSLGGQAGNTIYF. DNA for the CDR3: TGTGCCAGCAGCTTGGGAGGGCAGGCGGGAAACACCATATATTTT. The rearrangement links TRBV5-4 to TRBJ1-3, with D uncertain. Germline values: CDR1 SGHNT, CDR2 YYREEE (reference sequence). V was cut by 0 bases and J by 4 bases, with 11 bases left in between. CDR3 length: 15 residues. The entire variable domain, with the rest obtained from reference TRBV5-4 and TRBJ1-3, is as follows: ETGVTQSPTHLIKTRGQQVTLRCSSQSGHNTVSWYQQALGQGPQFIFQYYREEENGRGNFPPRFSGLQFPNYSSELNVNALELDDSALYLCASSLGGQAGNTIYFGEGSWLTVV.

The CDR3: CAWSHQRYGEGELRGAKQFF. As DNA, the CDR3 is TGTGCCTGGAGCCACCAGCGGTATGGGGAGGGAGAACTTAGGGGGGCCAAGCAGTTCTTC. The chain carries TRBV30 and TRBJ2-1; TRBD2 is a possible D gene (7 bases). Germline lookup yields CDR1 GTSNPN and CDR2 SVGIG (reference sequence). The CDR3 is 20 amino acids. Trimming left V 3 bases short and J 11 bases short, with 38 bases between.

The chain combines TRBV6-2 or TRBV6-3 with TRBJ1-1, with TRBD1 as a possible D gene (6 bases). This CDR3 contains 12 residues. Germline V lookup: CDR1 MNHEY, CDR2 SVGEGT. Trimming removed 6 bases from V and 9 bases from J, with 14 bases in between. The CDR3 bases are TGTGCCAGCAGACCTAGGGGGTTCCAAGCTTTCTTT. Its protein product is CASRPRGFQAFF.

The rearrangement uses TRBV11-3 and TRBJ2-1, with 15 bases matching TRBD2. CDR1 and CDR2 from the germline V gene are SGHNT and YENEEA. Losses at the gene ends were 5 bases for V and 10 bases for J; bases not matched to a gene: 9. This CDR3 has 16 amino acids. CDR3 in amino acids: CASSLGGLAGGVEQFF. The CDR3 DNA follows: TGTGCCAGCAGCCTCGGAGGACTAGCGGGGGGGGTGGAGCAGTTCTTC.

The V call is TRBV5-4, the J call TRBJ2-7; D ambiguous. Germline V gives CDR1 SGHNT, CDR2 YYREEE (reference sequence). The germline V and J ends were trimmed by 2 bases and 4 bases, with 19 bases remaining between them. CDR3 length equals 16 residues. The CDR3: CASSLRGGGRPYEQYF. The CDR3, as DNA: TGTGCCAGCAGCTTAAGAGGTGGCGGCAGACCTTACGAGCAGTACTTC.

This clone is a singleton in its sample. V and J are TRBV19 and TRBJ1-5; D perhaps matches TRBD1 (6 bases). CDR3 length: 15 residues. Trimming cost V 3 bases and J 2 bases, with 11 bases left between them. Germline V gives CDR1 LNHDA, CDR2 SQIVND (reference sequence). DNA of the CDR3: TGTGCCAGTAGTATCGGGGGGCTAGGCAATCAGCCCCAGCATTTT. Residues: CASSIGGLGNQPQHF.

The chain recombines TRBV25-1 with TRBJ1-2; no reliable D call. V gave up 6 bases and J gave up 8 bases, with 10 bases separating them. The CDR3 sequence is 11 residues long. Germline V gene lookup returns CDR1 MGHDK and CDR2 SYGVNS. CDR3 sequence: CASRYGEGYTF. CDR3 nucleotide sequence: TGTGCCAGCAGGTATGGGGAGGGCTACACCTTC.

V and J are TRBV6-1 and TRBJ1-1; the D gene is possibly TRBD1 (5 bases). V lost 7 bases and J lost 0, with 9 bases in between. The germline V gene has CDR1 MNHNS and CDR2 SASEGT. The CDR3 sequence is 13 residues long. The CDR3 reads CASNWGVNTEAFF. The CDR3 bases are TGTGCCAGCAATTGGGGGGTGAACACTGAAGCTTTCTTT.

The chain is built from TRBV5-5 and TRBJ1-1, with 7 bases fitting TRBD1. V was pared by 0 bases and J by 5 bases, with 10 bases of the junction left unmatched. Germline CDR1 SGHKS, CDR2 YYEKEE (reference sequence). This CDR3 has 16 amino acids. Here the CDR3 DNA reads TGTGCCAGCAGCTTGGAAAGGGCACAGGGGAGGACTGAAGCTTTCTTT. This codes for CASSLERAQGRTEAFF.